This TCR beta chain was sequenced for a study of cytomegalovirus exposure and HLA in healthy donors. Overall study: Later analysis reported that the 95 to 150 validation repertoires shared the platform of the 600 to 750 first-cohort repertoires.

Sequenced by immunoSEQ multiplex PCR; TCRdb stores in-frame clones only, minus some. The sample lists over 60,000 clones, roughly 94% occurring once. Findings of the study overall: Reportedly, diagnosis of cytomegalovirus status by the classifier showed high specificity and sensitivity. The investigators catalogued 150 to 200 TCR beta chains as cytomegalovirus-associated.

The donors were members of the validation cohort, which comprised 90 to 150 subjects and was separate from the first cohort of fewer than 700 subjects. With respect to this clone: No antigen is known for it.

In germline, CDR1 is SQVTM, CDR2 ANQGSEA. With 3 bases removed from V and 9 bases from J, the gap between germline ends came to 12 bases. This CDR3 region has 12 residues. The sequence was obtained from a man younger than 35 in good health and CMV-seropositive. The chain has TRBV29-1 and TRBJ2-1; D is undetermined. Sequencing input: PBMCs. This CDR3 reads CSVEGRLSEQFF. CDR3 sequence (DNA): TGCAGCGTTGAGGGCAGGTTGAGTGAGCAGTTCTTC.